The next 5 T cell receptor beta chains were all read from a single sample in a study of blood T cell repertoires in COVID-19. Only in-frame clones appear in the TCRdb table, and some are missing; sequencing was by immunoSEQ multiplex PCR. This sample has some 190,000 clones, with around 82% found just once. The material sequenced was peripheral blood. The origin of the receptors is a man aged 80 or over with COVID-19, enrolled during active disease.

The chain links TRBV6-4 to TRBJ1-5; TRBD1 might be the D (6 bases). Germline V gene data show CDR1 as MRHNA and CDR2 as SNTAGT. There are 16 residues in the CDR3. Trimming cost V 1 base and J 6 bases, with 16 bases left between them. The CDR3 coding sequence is TGTGCCAGCAGTGACTTACAGCACAGGGCGGGTCAGCCCCAGCATTTT. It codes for CASSDLQHRAGQPQHF.

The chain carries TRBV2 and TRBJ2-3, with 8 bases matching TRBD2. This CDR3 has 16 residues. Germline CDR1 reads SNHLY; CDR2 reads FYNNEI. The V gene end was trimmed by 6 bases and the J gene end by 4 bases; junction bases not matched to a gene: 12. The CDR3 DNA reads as TGTGCCAGCAGCCTAGAGGGACTAGAGGCCCCAGATACGCAGTATTTT. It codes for CASSLEGLEAPDTQYF.

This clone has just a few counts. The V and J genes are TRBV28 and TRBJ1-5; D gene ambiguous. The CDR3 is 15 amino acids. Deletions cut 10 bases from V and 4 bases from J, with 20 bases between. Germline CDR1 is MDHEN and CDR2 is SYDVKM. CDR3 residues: CATGPRFTGNQPQHF. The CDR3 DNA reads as TGTGCCACCGGGCCCCGCTTTACGGGAAATCAGCCCCAGCATTTT.

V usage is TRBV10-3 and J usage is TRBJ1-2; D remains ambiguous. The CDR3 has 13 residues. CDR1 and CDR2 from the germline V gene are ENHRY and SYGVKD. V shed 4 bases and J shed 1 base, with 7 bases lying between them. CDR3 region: CAISGGDNYGYTF. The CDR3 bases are TGTGCCATCAGTGGGGGAGATAACTATGGCTACACCTTC.

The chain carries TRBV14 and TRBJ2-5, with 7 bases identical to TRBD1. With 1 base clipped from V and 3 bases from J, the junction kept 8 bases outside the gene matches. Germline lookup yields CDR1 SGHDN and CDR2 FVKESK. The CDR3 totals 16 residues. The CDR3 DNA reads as TGTGCCAGCAGCCAAGGGCAGGGGGTTTCCGAAGAGACCCAGTACTTC. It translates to CASSQGQGVSEETQYF.